The 19 T cell receptor beta chains below were found in one sample sequenced in a study of sequential checkpoint blockade in melanoma. Treatment denoted: randomized to nivolumab then ipilimumab (arm A) or the reverse (arm B). TCRdb's table, derived via immunoSEQ multiplex PCR, lists solely in-frame clones and lacks some. The repertoire holds over 10,000 clones, 70% to 80% seen once, with approximately 55% in the top ten. Material: CD8+ T cells sorted from blood (inferred from file names), obtained from a patient given nivolumab and ipilimumab in sequence. The receptor set was obtained from a human patient with melanoma. Some clones in this sample may be carry-over from other donors' samples.

The chain carries TRBV19 and TRBJ1-2; no definite D call. CDR1 and CDR2 from the germline V gene are LNHDA and SQIVND (reference sequence). This CDR3 spans 14 amino acids. V lost 1 base to trimming and J lost 2 bases, with 8 bases between them. The CDR3 coding sequence is TGTGCCAGTAGTATAGGGGCGACAAACTATGGCTACACCTTC. Amino acid sequence: CASSIGATNYGYTF. Variable domain in full (rest from reference TRBV19 and TRBJ1-2): DGGITQSPKYLFRKEGQNVTLSCEQNLNHDAMYWYRQDPGQGLRLIYYSQIVNDFQKGDIAEGYSVSREKKESFPLTVTSAQKNPTAFYLCASSIGATNYGYTFGSGTRLTVV.

This clone showed up just a few times. The J gene is TRBJ1-5, the V gene TRBV11-2; D possibly corresponds to TRBD1 (5 bases). Deletions cut 4 bases from V and 5 bases from J, with 9 bases between. The CDR3 sequence is 13 residues long. CDR1 and CDR2 (germline): SGHAT, FQNNGV. This chain's CDR3 is CASSWGADQPQHF. Written as DNA, the CDR3 is TGTGCCAGCAGCTGGGGCGCGGATCAGCCCCAGCATTTT.

This clone ranks as hyperexpanded. The J gene is TRBJ1-5, the V gene TRBV28; D not resolved. Germline V CDR1 and CDR2: MDHEN, SYDVKM. The length of the CDR3 is 15 residues. Trimming pared 7 bases from V and 3 bases from J, leaving 16 bases between. The CDR3 protein is CASTAPEGYNQPQHF. The CDR3 bases are TGTGCCAGCACCGCCCCTGAGGGTTACAATCAGCCCCAGCATTTT. Supplemented by reference TRBV28 and TRBJ1-5, the full variable domain reads DVKVTQSSRYLVKRTGEKVFLECVQDMDHENMFWYRQDPGLGLRLIYFSYDVKMKEKGDIPEGYSVSREKKERFSLILESASTNQTSMYLCASTAPEGYNQPQHFGDGTRLSIL.

This sequence joins TRBV7-3 and TRBJ2-7, with 8 bases matching TRBD1. The germline gives CDR1 SGHTA, CDR2 FQGTGA. The CDR3 consists of 15 residues. V lost 0 bases to trimming and J lost 4 bases; unmatched junction nucleotides: 5. The CDR3 protein is CASSLTQGAGYEQYF. The CDR3 bases are TGTGCCAGCAGCTTAACTCAGGGGGCAGGGTACGAGCAGTACTTC.

The chain employs TRBV5-1 and TRBJ1-6; 10 nucleotides align to TRBD1. Germline trimming cut 0 bases from V and 5 bases from J; bases unmatched to any gene: 5. This CDR3 contains 17 residues. Per the germline V gene, CDR1 is SGHRS and CDR2 is YFSETQ. CDR3 in DNA: TGCGCCAGCAGCTTGGTTTTGACAGGGGGCAATAATTCACCCCTCCACTTT. Residues: CASSLVLTGGNNSPLHF.

This clone ranks as large. Other DNA sequences in this specimen translate into the identical CDR3. This rearrangement joins TRBV28 to TRBJ1-6; D uncertain. The V end lost 2 bases, the J end lost 0 bases, and 14 bases lay between the germline ends. This CDR3 has 18 residues. Germline lookup yields CDR1 MDHEN and CDR2 SYDVKM. Here the CDR3 DNA reads TGTGCCAGCAGTTTAGAGTGGCTCGGGAGCTCCTATAATTCACCCCTCCACTTT. This sequence encodes CASSLEWLGSSYNSPLHF.

The chain links TRBV7-9 to TRBJ2-7; D gene uncertain. Trimming took off 2 bases at V and 4 bases at J, with 6 bases between the two ends. The CDR3 has 12 residues. Germline lookup yields CDR1 SEHNR and CDR2 FQNEAQ (reference sequence). CDR3 in DNA: TGTGCCAGCAGCTTATGGCATTACGAGCAGTACTTC. Translated: CASSLWHYEQYF.

The chain links TRBV19 to TRBJ1-2; 7 nucleotides align to TRBD1. Germline assignment: CDR1 LNHDA and CDR2 SQIVND (reference sequence). V was clipped by 10 bases and J by 8 bases; unmatched bases: 7. The CDR3 consists of 11 residues. In nucleotides, the CDR3 is TGTGCCACAGGGACACAGGGGGGCTACACCTTC. Amino acids: CATGTQGGYTF. Based on the CDR3 plus reference TRBV19 and TRBJ1-2, the full variable domain is DGGITQSPKYLFRKEGQNVTLSCEQNLNHDAMYWYRQDPGQGLRLIYYSQIVNDFQKGDIAEGYSVSREKKESFPLTVTSAQKNPTAFYLCATGTQGGYTFGSGTRLTVV.

V is TRBV19 and J is TRBJ1-1; no clear D gene. CDR3 length equals 13 residues. Germline V CDR1 and CDR2: LNHDA, SQIVND (reference sequence). With 1 base removed from V and 4 bases from J, the gap between germline ends came to 7 bases. This CDR3 reads CASSIAGGTEAFF. DNA for the CDR3: TGTGCCAGTAGTATAGCGGGAGGCACTGAAGCTTTCTTT.

The rearrangement links TRBV27 to TRBJ2-7; D may be TRBD1 (5 bases). V was pared by 4 bases and J by 2 bases, with 15 bases between. The CDR3 sequence is 15 residues long. CDR1 and CDR2 from the germline V gene are MNHEY and SMNVEV (reference sequence). Here the CDR3 DNA reads TGTGCCAGCAGTTCTGGGGCCCAAGGCCCCTACGAGCAGTACTTC. This gives the protein CASSSGAQGPYEQYF.

There are a few counts of this clone. The V gene is TRBV6-5, the J gene TRBJ2-5; tentatively, D is TRBD1 (6 bases). The ends were cut back, 6 bases at V and 5 bases at J, with 13 bases in the middle. The CDR3 length is 13 residues. Germline CDR1 reads MNHEY; CDR2 reads SVGAGI. CDR3 DNA sequence: TGTGCCAGCAGCATACAGGGTCGGGAGACCCAGTACTTC. This translates into CASSIQGRETQYF.

The genes are TRBV6-5 and TRBJ2-2; maybe TRBD1 (6 bases). V lost 5 bases and J 6 bases, leaving 13 bases between the germline ends. There are 14 residues in the CDR3. Per germline, CDR1 MNHEY and CDR2 SVGAGI. The CDR3 DNA sequence: TGTGCCAGCAGTATTCACAGGGATGCCGGGGAGCTGTTTTTT. This translates into CASSIHRDAGELFF.

The chain recombines TRBV4-2 with TRBJ1-2; D gene unclear. V gave up 0 bases and J gave up 2 bases, with 13 bases separating them. The CDR3 loop spans 16 amino acids. Germline CDR1 LGHNA, CDR2 YNFKEQ. CDR3 sequence reads: CASSQEDGEPNYGYTF. In DNA, the CDR3 is TGTGCCAGCAGCCAAGAGGACGGGGAACCGAACTATGGCTACACCTTC.

The V gene is TRBV4-2, the J gene TRBJ2-7; D might be TRBD1 (5 bases). The ends were cut back, 1 base at V and 3 bases at J, with 7 bases in the middle. Germline CDR1 reads LGHNA; CDR2 reads YNFKEQ. The CDR3 consists of 13 residues. The DNA of the CDR3 is TGTGCCAGCAGCCAAGCCCAGGGCTACGAGCAGTACTTC. It specifies CASSQAQGYEQYF.

This clone was observed a single time. The V and J genes are TRBV28 and TRBJ1-6; D gene uncertain. The V and J ends lost 2 bases and 4 bases respectively, with 6 bases between them. This CDR3 region has 14 residues. Germline V gene lookup returns CDR1 MDHEN and CDR2 SYDVKM. The CDR3 sequence: CASSLSRYNSPLHF. The CDR3 DNA reads as TGTGCCAGCAGTTTAAGCCGATATAATTCACCCCTCCACTTT. Using reference TRBV28 and TRBJ1-6 for the parts outside the CDR3, the full variable domain is DVKVTQSSRYLVKRTGEKVFLECVQDMDHENMFWYRQDPGLGLRLIYFSYDVKMKEKGDIPEGYSVSREKKERFSLILESASTNQTSMYLCASSLSRYNSPLHFGNGTRLTVT.

This clone was seen a few times. The J gene is TRBJ1-6, the V gene TRBV14; TRBD1 might be the D (5 bases). Germline V gene data show CDR1 as SGHDN and CDR2 as FVKESK. V was pared by 4 bases and J by 0 bases, with 13 bases between. The CDR3 is 17 amino acids. The CDR3 nucleotides read TGTGCCAGCAGCCGGGGCCTAATACCCTCCTATAATTCACCCCTCCACTTT. Amino acids: CASSRGLIPSYNSPLHF.

A few counts support this clone. V gene TRBV10-3 combines with J gene TRBJ1-2; 8 bases are a match to TRBD1. The CDR3 is 13 amino acids. Germline V gives CDR1 ENHRY, CDR2 SYGVKD. V gave up 6 bases and J gave up 6 bases; unmatched junction bases: 6. CDR3 sequence (DNA): TGTGCCATCAGGGACAGGGTGTCAGATGGCTACACCTTC. It codes for CAIRDRVSDGYTF.

Only one count was recorded for this clone. The chain recombines TRBV7-2 with TRBJ2-7; D unresolved. CDR3 length: 17 residues. Between the trimmed V and J ends, which lost 1 base and 3 bases, there was a span of 19 bases. Germline V gene lookup returns CDR1 SGHTA and CDR2 FQGNSA. The CDR3 DNA reads as TGTGCCAGCAGCTTAGGGGTTGAGGTCGAAGCCGGCTACGAGCAGTACTTC. Translation: CASSLGVEVEAGYEQYF.

This clone was recorded only once. The chain is built from TRBV10-2 and TRBJ1-5, with 9 nucleotides matching TRBD1. V shed 7 bases and J 6 bases; nucleotides not matched to a gene: 10. The CDR3 has 15 residues. Germline V lookup: CDR1 WSHSY, CDR2 SAAADI. Here the CDR3 reads CASNDNRGRIQPQHF. In DNA form, the CDR3 reads TGCGCCAGCAATGATAACAGGGGGCGCATTCAGCCCCAGCATTTT.